Sequencing of this TCR beta chain was carried out in a study of technical replicates of blood from several donors. This table comes from immunoSEQ multiplex PCR, and its TCRdb copy is limited to in-frame clones, with some not included. The sample shows tens of thousands of clones, roughly 94% of them seen only once. The CDR3 runs 14 residues. Trimming took 2 bases from V and 10 from J; bases not matched to a gene: 5. In germline, CDR1 is MDHEN, CDR2 SYDVKM. This receptor was identified in a human donor in good health. The chain links TRBV28 to TRBJ2-2, with TRBD1 matching 9 bases. The sequenced sample consisted of T cells isolated from PBMCs. CDR3 residues: CASSLPRDREELFF. In nucleotides, the CDR3 is TGTGCCAGCAGTTTACCCCGGGACAGGGAGGAGCTGTTTTTT.